These 19 T cell receptor beta chains came from one sample sequenced in a study of siplizumab effects on memory and regulatory T cells. Repertoires were generated with immunoSEQ multiplex PCR, while TCRdb's copy carries only in-frame clones and drops some. The table records 60,000 to 70,000 clones, 80% to 90% of them present only once. The sample comprised Tregs sorted from blood. The receptors shown here come from a human donor in good health.

The V and J genes are TRBV11-3 and TRBJ2-3; D is unclear. The CDR3 covers 15 residues. Germline CDR1 reads SGHNT; CDR2 reads YENEEA. The V end lost 0 bases, the J end lost 1 base, and 8 bases lay between the germline ends. The CDR3 loop reads CASSLDGGGTDTQYF. In DNA, the CDR3 is TGTGCCAGCAGCTTAGATGGCGGAGGCACAGATACGCAGTATTTT.

The chain links TRBV30 to TRBJ2-4; D remains unclear. The germline V gene has CDR1 GTSNPN and CDR2 SVGIG (reference sequence). The V end lost 1 base, the J end lost 0 bases, and 10 bases lay between the germline ends. The CDR3 is made up of 15 amino acids. The CDR3 loop reads CAWSAGRVAKNIQYF. CDR3 coding DNA: TGTGCCTGGAGTGCCGGAAGGGTAGCCAAAAACATTCAGTACTTC.

The V and J genes are TRBV4-1 and TRBJ1-3; D is unresolved. V was shortened by 4 bases and J by 4 bases, with 14 bases between the two germline ends. CDR3 length: 15 residues. The V gene's germline CDR1 is MGHRA and CDR2 YSYEKL. The CDR3 protein is CASSRMDGGGNTIYF. In nucleotides, the CDR3 is TGCGCCAGCAGCCGTATGGACGGAGGGGGAAACACCATATATTTT.

The chain links TRBV29-1 to TRBJ1-1, with a possible D match to TRBD1 (5 bases). V was cut by 6 bases and J by 1 base, with 12 bases left in between. Germline values: CDR1 SQVTM, CDR2 ANQGSEA. The CDR3 length is 13 residues. The CDR3 loop reads CSVTTGQNTEAFF. The CDR3 DNA is TGCAGCGTCACCACGGGGCAGAACACTGAAGCTTTCTTT.

The genes are TRBV6-6 and TRBJ2-5; a possible D gene is TRBD2 (6 bases). Germline V lookup: CDR1 MNHNY, CDR2 SVGAGI (reference sequence). The V end lost 2 bases, the J end lost 1 base, and 8 bases lay between the germline ends. The CDR3 is 14 amino acids. CDR3 residues: CASSYRGGQETQYF. In nucleotides, the CDR3 is TGTGCCAGCAGTTACCGGGGAGGCCAAGAGACCCAGTACTTC.

The chain joins TRBV18 to TRBJ1-1; 9 positions agree with TRBD1. From germline, CDR1 is KGHSH and CDR2 LQKENI. V dropped 6 bases and J dropped 5; count of bases not matched to a gene: 10. This CDR3 comprises 15 residues. CDR3 nucleotides: TGTGCCAGCTCCCGCGGGACAGGGAGTGAGACTGAAGCTTTCTTT. It codes for CASSRGTGSETEAFF.

V is TRBV5-6 and J is TRBJ2-7; D might be TRBD1 or TRBD2, each matching 5 bases. The CDR3 totals 14 residues. Trimming removed 0 bases from V and 2 bases from J, with 9 bases in between. CDR1 SGHDT and CDR2 YYEEEE come from the germline V gene. DNA for the CDR3: TGTGCCAGCAGCTTGGTGGGGGTTCCCTACGAGCAGTACTTC. Protein sequence: CASSLVGVPYEQYF.

The V gene is TRBV2, the J gene TRBJ2-1, with 7 bases identical to TRBD1. In germline, CDR1 is SNHLY, CDR2 FYNNEI. Unmatched junction bases numbered 2, after V lost 5 bases and J lost 1 base. This CDR3 comprises 14 residues. The chain's CDR3 is CASSIRGSYNEQFF. The CDR3 DNA follows: TGTGCCAGCAGTATCAGGGGGTCCTACAATGAGCAGTTCTTC. The entire variable domain, with the rest obtained from reference TRBV2 and TRBJ2-1, is as follows: EPEVTQTPSHQVTQMGQEVILRCVPISNHLYFYWYRQILGQKVEFLVSFYNNEISEKSEIFDDQFSVERPDGSNFTLKIRSTKLEDSAMYFCASSIRGSYNEQFFGPGTRLTVL.

V usage is TRBV10-1 and J usage is TRBJ1-5; no definite D call. Germline loops: CDR1 WNHNN, CDR2 SYGVQD (reference sequence). V shed 8 bases and J shed 6 bases, with 20 bases lying between them. CDR3 length: 15 amino acids. This CDR3 reads CASVHTLRLGQPQHF. The CDR3 DNA is TGCGCCAGCGTTCACACTCTCAGGCTCGGTCAGCCCCAGCATTTT.

The V and J genes are TRBV9 and TRBJ2-2; 8 nucleotides align to TRBD2. The germline gives CDR1 SGDLS, CDR2 YYNGEE. The CDR3 extends over 17 amino acids. Germline trimming cut 0 bases from V and 6 bases from J; bases unmatched to any gene: 10. The CDR3 region is CASSVATRGAISGELFF. For the CDR3, the DNA is TGTGCCAGCAGCGTAGCTACGCGGGGGGCCATCTCCGGGGAGCTGTTTTTT.

The chain employs TRBV10-3 and TRBJ2-2; TRBD1 agrees at 9 bases. The CDR3 contains 13 residues. V was clipped by 8 bases and J by 3 bases; unmatched bases: 1. CDR1 is ENHRY, CDR2 SYGVKD, per germline. The CDR3 DNA reads as TGTGCCATCCGGGACAGGGACACCGGGGAGCTGTTTTTT. This translates into CAIRDRDTGELFF.

V gene TRBV11-2 combines with J gene TRBJ1-5; D is undetermined. The CDR3 has 13 amino acids. With 0 bases removed from V and 6 bases from J, the gap between germline ends came to 6 bases. The germline V gene encodes CDR1 SGHAT and CDR2 FQNNGV. The CDR3 region is CASSLDAFQPQHF. DNA for the CDR3: TGTGCCAGCAGCTTAGATGCCTTTCAGCCCCAGCATTTT. Variable domain in full (rest from reference TRBV11-2 and TRBJ1-5): EAGVAQSPRYKIIEKRQSVAFWCNPISGHATLYWYQQILGQGPKLLIQFQNNGVVDDSQLPKDRFSAERLKGVDSTLKIQPAKLEDSAVYLCASSLDAFQPQHFGDGTRLSIL.

V gene TRBV27 combines with J gene TRBJ2-1; no clear D. The CDR3 has 13 amino acids. Deletions cut 3 bases from V and 4 bases from J, with 7 bases between. Germline-derived CDR1 and CDR2 are MNHEY and SMNVEV (reference sequence). This CDR3 is CASSFRAYNEQFF. CDR3 coding DNA: TGTGCCAGCAGTTTCCGTGCTTACAATGAGCAGTTCTTC.

This clone was picked up one time. The chain has TRBV7-6 and TRBJ1-2; possible D gene TRBD1, 5 bases. The CDR3 has 16 amino acids. Germline CDR1 is SGHVS and CDR2 is FNYEAQ. Trimming took off 1 base at V and 2 bases at J, with 14 bases between the two ends. CDR3 coding DNA: TGTGCCAGCAGCTTAGGTCGGGCAGGGCAGAACTATGGCTACACCTTC. This encodes CASSLGRAGQNYGYTF.

The chain couples TRBV28 to TRBJ2-2, with a possible D match to TRBD1 (7 bases). The ends were cut back, 6 bases at V and 7 bases at J, with 18 bases in the middle. The germline CDR1 and CDR2 sequences are MDHEN and SYDVKM. The CDR3 is 15 residues long. The CDR3 loop is CASSPAGGWGGELFF. For the CDR3, the DNA is TGTGCCAGCAGCCCCGCAGGGGGGTGGGGCGGGGAGCTGTTTTTT.

V is TRBV4-3 and J is TRBJ2-7; D is unresolved. Germline CDR1 LGHNA, CDR2 YSLEER. The CDR3 extends over 14 amino acids. With 1 base removed from V and 2 bases from J, the gap between germline ends came to 9 bases. In DNA form, the CDR3 reads TGCGCCAGCAGCCAAGCAGCGACCGCCTACGAGCAGTACTTC. Translating gives CASSQAATAYEQYF.

On this clone: A single base separates this from a much larger clone, so it may be a read error. The gene calls are TRBV30 and TRBJ1-1, with D unclear. CDR3 size: 11 residues. Germline V gene sequence: CDR1 GTSNPN, CDR2 SVGIG (reference sequence). V gave up 8 bases and J gave up 2 bases, with 9 bases separating them. The CDR3 protein is CASSFNTEAFF. The CDR3 nucleotides read TGTGCCAGCAGCTTCAACACTGAAGCTTTCTTT.

CDR3 protein: CASHGTRGDTQYF. The CDR3 DNA follows: TGTGCCAGCCACGGGACTAGAGGAGATACGCAGTATTTT. V usage is TRBV2 and J usage is TRBJ2-3; the match to TRBD2 covers 8 bases. The CDR3 runs 13 residues. Germline trimming cut 8 bases from V and 5 bases from J; bases unmatched to any gene: 6. CDR1 is SNHLY, CDR2 FYNNEI, per germline.

V and J are TRBV5-1 and TRBJ2-1; possible D gene TRBD2, 6 bases. CDR1 and CDR2 (germline): SGHRS, YFSETQ. The V and J ends lost 1 base and 4 bases respectively, with 9 bases between them. This CDR3 is 14 amino acids long. Here the CDR3 reads CASSLKLAYNEQFF. CDR3 sequence (DNA): TGCGCCAGCAGCTTGAAACTAGCATACAATGAGCAGTTCTTC.